This passage covers 10 T cell receptor beta chains from one sample sequenced in a study of blood T cell repertoires in COVID-19. The method was immunoSEQ multiplex PCR; TCRdb's version includes in-frame clones alone and lacks a portion of them. Here the sample spans roughly 63,000 clones, 85% to 90% being singletons. Input material: peripheral blood. The receptors were gathered from a man in his forties or fifties with acute or convalescent COVID-19.

CDR3 amino acids: CASSRSDGRDETQYF. In nucleotides, the CDR3 is TGCGCCAGCAGCCGTTCGGACGGGAGAGATGAGACCCAGTACTTC. V and J are TRBV10-1 and TRBJ2-5; TRBD2 might be the D (6 bases). Germline V gives CDR1 WNHNN, CDR2 SYGVQD (reference sequence). V was pared by 6 bases and J by 5 bases, with 19 bases between. The CDR3 is made up of 15 amino acids.

The rearrangement links TRBV28 to TRBJ2-7; D possibly corresponds to TRBD2 (7 bases). The CDR3 extends over 17 amino acids. Per germline, CDR1 MDHEN and CDR2 SYDVKM. Trimming left V 3 bases short and J 0 bases short, with 18 bases between. The CDR3 DNA follows: TGTGCCAGCAGTTTCCTGGGAGGGGGGAGAAGCTCCTACGAGCAGTACTTC. It codes for CASSFLGGGRSSYEQYF.

The chain carries TRBV6-2 or TRBV6-3 and TRBJ2-5; perhaps TRBD1 as D (6 bases). Looked up from germline, CDR1 is MNHEY and CDR2 is SVGEGT. The CDR3 has 14 residues. Trimming took 4 bases from V and 0 from J, leaving 9 bases between them. CDR3 in amino acids: CASSLGQHQETQYF. The DNA of the CDR3 is TGTGCCAGCAGTTTAGGACAGCACCAAGAGACCCAGTACTTC.

The chain combines TRBV7-2 with TRBJ1-1; TRBD1 agrees at 7 bases. The V segment lost 5 bases and the J segment 2 bases; nucleotides outside the gene matches: 8. This CDR3 region has 15 residues. In germline, CDR1 is SGHTA, CDR2 FQGNSA. The CDR3, as DNA: TGTGCCAGCAGCCTCACCGGGACAGCAAACACTGAAGCTTTCTTT. It codes for CASSLTGTANTEAFF.

The chain recombines TRBV24-1 with TRBJ2-2; 7 positions match TRBD2. Germline V gene sequence: CDR1 KGHDR, CDR2 SFDVKD. The CDR3 runs 15 residues. With V trimmed by 5 bases and J by 4 bases, 6 bases remained unmatched. CDR3 in DNA: TGTGCCACCAGTGCGTCTAGCGGATTCACCGGGGAGCTGTTTTTT. It translates to CATSASSGFTGELFF.

This clone was counted once. The rearrangement joins TRBV18 to TRBJ1-1, with a possible D match to TRBD1 (6 bases). Germline CDR1 reads KGHSH; CDR2 reads LQKENI. CDR3 length: 16 residues. With 2 bases removed from V and 3 bases from J, the gap between germline ends came to 16 bases. The CDR3 loop is CASSPNRDPLDTEAFF. The CDR3 region has the DNA TGTGCCAGCTCACCAAACAGGGACCCCCTGGACACTGAAGCTTTCTTT.

The V gene is TRBV7-2, the J gene TRBJ2-3; D uncertain. CDR3 length: 13 residues. Germline CDR1 SGHTA, CDR2 FQGNSA. The V end lost 5 bases, the J end lost 4 bases, and 10 bases lay between the germline ends. CDR3 DNA sequence: TGTGCCAGCAGCGTCAGTCCCGCAGATACGCAGTATTTT. Residues: CASSVSPADTQYF.

V usage is TRBV5-6 and J usage is TRBJ2-1; 9 positions match TRBD2. This CDR3 has 16 residues. CDR1 and CDR2 from the germline V gene are SGHDT and YYEEEE. The V and J ends lost 3 bases and 4 bases, in that order; junction bases with no gene match: 8. The CDR3 spells CASSSLAGEGYNEQFF. CDR3 DNA sequence: TGTGCCAGCAGCTCGTTAGCGGGAGAAGGGTACAATGAGCAGTTCTTC.

The chain employs TRBV18 and TRBJ1-5; D might be TRBD1 (5 bases). Trimming stripped 0 bases from V and 1 base from J, with 7 bases between. This CDR3 spans 15 amino acids. Per the germline V gene, CDR1 is KGHSH and CDR2 is LQKENI. DNA for the CDR3: TGTGCCAGCTCACCACCAGGGGCAAGCAATCAGCCCCAGCATTTT. This codes for CASSPPGASNQPQHF.

The CDR3 DNA reads TGCGCCAGCAGCCCCGGGGATTGGAACACCGGGGAGCTGTTTTTT. Protein sequence: CASSPGDWNTGELFF. The V call is TRBV4-3, the J call TRBJ2-2; tentatively, D is TRBD2 (5 bases). Germline V gene data show CDR1 as LGHNA and CDR2 as YSLEER. The V end lost 4 bases, the J end lost 1 base, and 10 bases lay between the germline ends. The CDR3 spans 15 residues.